This paragraph covers one T cell receptor (beta chain) sequence. Antigen unknown. These data are taken from a study of cytomegalovirus exposure and HLA in healthy donors. General observations from the study: The tendency of first-cohort TCR clusters to co-occur in the roughly 130 validation repertoires emerged from a later analysis.

The CDR3 consists of 13 residues. The V segment lost 2 bases and the J segment 8 bases; nucleotides outside the gene matches: 6. Germline lookup yields CDR1 GTSNPN and CDR2 SVGIG (reference sequence). TCRdb's table, derived via immunoSEQ multiplex PCR, lists solely in-frame clones and lacks some. This sample has 150,000 to 200,000 clones, with roughly 85% found just once. Sequenced material: PBMCs. The receptor's source is a man younger than 30 in good health and CMV-seropositive. V gene TRBV30 combines with J gene TRBJ1-2, with 9 bases aligning to TRBD1. The CDR3 loop is CAWSTTGTGGYTF. The CDR3 DNA reads TGTGCCTGGAGTACAACCGGGACAGGGGGCTACACCTTC.